One and the same sample provided the 25 T cell receptor beta chains below, sequenced in a study of cytomegalovirus exposure and HLA in healthy donors. TCRdb keeps only in-frame clones here, not all; method: immunoSEQ multiplex PCR. The data show around 140,000 clones, roughly 89% seen once. The sequencing sample was made of PBMCs. Receptor source: a man aged 18 to 35 in good health and CMV-seropositive.

The rearrangement uses TRBV9 and TRBJ2-3; D perhaps matches TRBD2 (6 bases). From germline, CDR1 is SGDLS and CDR2 YYNGEE. This CDR3 is built from 14 residues. Trimming took 4 bases from V and 2 from J, leaving 11 bases between them. The CDR3 coding sequence is TGTGCCAGCAGCCCGGGACTTACCACAGATACGCAGTATTTT. It is translated as CASSPGLTTDTQYF.

This chain joins TRBV11-2 and TRBJ2-1; TRBD1 is a possible D gene (5 bases). The CDR3 runs to 14 residues. V was trimmed by 4 bases and J by 7 bases, leaving 14 bases between them. The germline CDR1 and CDR2 sequences are SGHAT and FQNNGV. CDR3 nucleotides: TGTGCCAGCAGCTCACTGCAGGGTGGGAATGAGCAGTTCTTC. It is translated as CASSSLQGGNEQFF.

The genes are TRBV27 and TRBJ2-3; 10 positions agree with TRBD2. With V trimmed by 5 bases and J by 2 bases, 7 bases remained unmatched. The CDR3 consists of 16 residues. Per the germline V gene, CDR1 is MNHEY and CDR2 is SMNVEV (reference sequence). DNA of the CDR3: TGTGCCAGCAGTCTTCCCGGGACTAGCGCCACAGATACGCAGTATTTT. Translated: CASSLPGTSATDTQYF.

This chain joins TRBV9 and TRBJ1-1; D perhaps matches TRBD1 (5 bases). The ends were cut back, 2 bases at V and 0 bases at J, with 11 bases in the middle. This CDR3 is built from 15 residues. Looked up from germline, CDR1 is SGDLS and CDR2 is YYNGEE. The CDR3 is CASSVQGAMNTEAFF. CDR3 coding DNA: TGTGCCAGCAGCGTCCAGGGCGCCATGAACACTGAAGCTTTCTTT.

Concerning this clone itself: The same CDR3 is also encoded by other DNA sequences in this sample. The chain combines TRBV28 with TRBJ2-5; no firm D call. Trimming took off 3 bases at V and 4 bases at J, with 6 bases between the two ends. Per the germline V gene, CDR1 is MDHEN and CDR2 is SYDVKM. The CDR3 length is 12 residues. The CDR3 reads CASSFLGETQYF. The CDR3 DNA sequence: TGTGCCAGCAGTTTCCTCGGAGAGACCCAGTACTTC.

This chain uses TRBV29-1 with TRBJ2-3; 7 bases map to TRBD1. After removal of 8 bases from V and 0 bases from J, the junction contained 8 bases not matched to a gene. The CDR3 length is 14 residues. The V gene's germline CDR1 is SQVTM and CDR2 ANQGSEA. CDR3 in DNA: TGCAGCTTTCGGGACAGTTTGAGCACAGATACGCAGTATTTT. The encoded protein is CSFRDSLSTDTQYF.

The V and J genes are TRBV9 and TRBJ2-5, with 8 nucleotides matching TRBD2. The CDR3 contains 17 residues. V was clipped by 0 bases and J by 1 base; unmatched bases: 8. Germline lookup yields CDR1 SGDLS and CDR2 YYNGEE. The DNA of the CDR3 is TGTGCCAGCAGCGTAGATCCAGCGGGGGTAATCCAAGAGACCCAGTACTTC. It specifies CASSVDPAGVIQETQYF.

This clone was seen a single time. The chain has TRBV20-1 and TRBJ2-4, with D unresolved. Between the trimmed V and J ends, which lost 5 bases and 12 bases, there was a span of 14 bases. The CDR3 is 11 amino acids. Germline lookup yields CDR1 DFQATT and CDR2 SNEGSKA (reference sequence). Written as DNA, the CDR3 is TGCAGTGCTGCCTACGGCCGCGGTCAGTACTTC. Translation: CSAAYGRGQYF.

This sequence joins TRBV6-5 and TRBJ2-2; 9 nucleotides line up with TRBD2. Per the germline V gene, CDR1 is MNHEY and CDR2 is SVGAGI. This CDR3 is built from 15 residues. V shed 0 bases, J shed 5 bases, and the junction held 1 base outside the gene matches. This CDR3 reads CASSYSTSGTGELFF. In DNA form, the CDR3 reads TGTGCCAGCAGTTACTCGACTAGCGGAACCGGGGAGCTGTTTTTT.

The chain has TRBV28 and TRBJ2-2, with TRBD1 as a possible D gene (5 bases). There are 15 residues in the CDR3. V lost 1 base and J 7 bases, leaving 13 bases between the germline ends. Per germline, CDR1 MDHEN and CDR2 SYDVKM. The CDR3 coding sequence is TGTGCCAGCAGTTTATCGGTGCTAGGGGACGGGGAGCTGTTTTTT. Its translation: CASSLSVLGDGELFF.

The chain's CDR3 is CASSITAGGSYNEQFF. As DNA, the CDR3 is TGTGCCAGTAGTATCACCGCGGGGGGATCCTACAATGAGCAGTTCTTC. The chain is built from TRBV19 and TRBJ2-1; 8 bases are a match to TRBD2. V gave up 3 bases and J gave up 1 base; unmatched junction bases: 5. This CDR3 region has 16 residues. Germline V gene data show CDR1 as LNHDA and CDR2 as SQIVND (reference sequence).

This clone was counted once. V gene TRBV30 combines with J gene TRBJ1-1; no reliable D call. This CDR3 contains 13 residues. Germline-derived CDR1 and CDR2 are GTSNPN and SVGIG (reference sequence). V gave up 0 bases and J gave up 4 bases, with 9 bases separating them. The CDR3 spells CAWSVRGSTEAFF. In nucleotides, the CDR3 is TGTGCCTGGAGTGTACGCGGGAGCACTGAAGCTTTCTTT.

The chain recombines TRBV12-2 with TRBJ1-5; the table's D call TRBD1 went unverified against the DNA. TRBV12-2 is reported as a pseudogene. CDR3 length equals 17 residues. This CDR3 reads CASRSNGQPKDNQPQHF. The CDR3 bases are TGTGCAAGTCGCTCTAACGGACAGCCCAAGGACAATCAGCCCCAGCATTTT.

V is TRBV7-8 and J is TRBJ2-1; D remains unclear. This CDR3 spans 16 amino acids. Trimming took off 3 bases at V and 2 bases at J, with 14 bases between the two ends. Germline V gene lookup returns CDR1 SGHVS and CDR2 FQNEAQ. Here the CDR3 DNA reads TGTGCCAGCAGCTTTCCGCCAGGCCAGCCCTACAATGAGCAGTTCTTC. This sequence encodes CASSFPPGQPYNEQFF.

The chain joins TRBV11-2 to TRBJ1-2; no clear D gene. The germline V gene encodes CDR1 SGHAT and CDR2 FQNNGV. There are 15 residues in the CDR3. Trimming left V 0 bases short and J 4 bases short, with 12 bases between. The CDR3 loop is CASSLDSYPSYGYTF. CDR3 in DNA: TGTGCCAGCAGCTTAGACAGTTACCCCAGCTATGGCTACACCTTC.

V usage is TRBV6-1 and J usage is TRBJ1-2; D ambiguous. The CDR3 has 15 residues. Trimming took 0 bases from V and 5 from J, leaving 13 bases between them. Germline CDR1 MNHNS, CDR2 SASEGT. CDR3 bases: TGTGCCAGCAGTGAAGCGCGGGGTAGGGTTTATGGCTACACCTTC. Its protein is CASSEARGRVYGYTF.

The genes are TRBV29-1 and TRBJ1-1; tentative D call: TRBD1 (5 bases). The CDR3 totals 14 residues. Trimming stripped 3 bases from V and 7 bases from J, with 18 bases between. CDR1 SQVTM and CDR2 ANQGSEA come from the germline V gene. The chain's CDR3 is CSVDQSPGINEAFF. CDR3 nucleotide sequence: TGCAGCGTTGACCAGTCTCCAGGGATTAATGAAGCTTTCTTT.

The chain links TRBV19 to TRBJ1-5; no definite D call. The V end was cut by 1 base, the J end by 4 bases, with 8 bases between. Germline lookup yields CDR1 LNHDA and CDR2 SQIVND (reference sequence). CDR3 length equals 14 residues. CDR3 loop: CASSIVGSNQPQHF. The CDR3 region has the DNA TGTGCCAGTAGTATAGTTGGCAGTAATCAGCCCCAGCATTTT.

This chain links TRBV7-9 with TRBJ1-3; D uncertain. Germline V gene data show CDR1 as SEHNR and CDR2 as FQNEAQ (reference sequence). V dropped 1 base and J dropped 0 bases, with 7 bases sitting between them. This CDR3 spans 15 amino acids. In DNA form, the CDR3 reads TGTGCCAGCAGCTTAGTCTCCGGCTCTGGAAACACCATATATTTT. It yields the protein CASSLVSGSGNTIYF. The entire variable domain, with the rest obtained from reference TRBV7-9 and TRBJ1-3, is as follows: DTGVSQNPRHKITKRGQNVTFRCDPISEHNRLYWYRQTLGQGPEFLTYFQNEAQLEKSRLLSDRFSAERPKGSFSTLEIQRTEQGDSAMYLCASSLVSGSGNTIYFGEGSWLTVV.

The chain couples TRBV4-1 to TRBJ1-4, with a tentative D call TRBD1 (5 bases). Trimming shortened V by 1 base and J by 6 bases, and 12 bases separated the two germline ends. The CDR3 has 15 residues. Germline V gene lookup returns CDR1 MGHRA and CDR2 YSYEKL. The DNA of the CDR3 is TGCGCCAGCAGCCAAGCTGTGACAGCCTATGAAAAACTGTTTTTT. Translating gives CASSQAVTAYEKLFF.

This chain links TRBV7-2 with TRBJ1-2; D remains unclear. The CDR3 has 14 residues. V gave up 3 bases and J gave up 4 bases, with 12 bases separating them. The germline CDR1 and CDR2 sequences are SGHTA and FQGNSA. Here the CDR3 DNA reads TGTGCCAGCAGCTTGGGGAGGAGTGGCTATGGCTACACCTTC. The encoded protein is CASSLGRSGYGYTF.

This clone was found once. The chain joins TRBV5-1 to TRBJ2-1, with D perhaps TRBD1 (8 bases). The germline CDR1 and CDR2 sequences are SGHRS and YFSETQ. CDR3 length equals 17 residues. V was cut by 0 bases and J by 6 bases, with 19 bases left in between. For the CDR3, the DNA is TGCGCCAGCAGCTTGGGTCCACAGGGGGAGGGCGGCAATGAGCAGTTCTTC. Its protein product is CASSLGPQGEGGNEQFF. Full variable domain (outside the CDR3, taken from reference TRBV5-1 and TRBJ2-1): KAGVTQTPRYLIKTRGQQVTLSCSPISGHRSVSWYQQTPGQGLQFLFEYFSETQRNKGNFPGRFSGRQFSNSRSEMNVSTLELGDSALYLCASSLGPQGEGGNEQFFGPGTRLTVL.

The chain employs TRBV18 and TRBJ1-2; TRBD1 agrees at 7 bases. CDR1 is KGHSH, CDR2 LQKENI, per germline. This CDR3 has 14 amino acids. V shed 5 bases and J 3 bases; nucleotides not matched to a gene: 6. CDR3 DNA: TGTGCCAGCTCATCGACAGGGAAGGACTATGGCTACACCTTC. Its protein is CASSSTGKDYGYTF.

V gene TRBV9 combines with J gene TRBJ2-7; tentative D call: TRBD2 (5 bases). The CDR3 has 14 residues. Germline V gene data show CDR1 as SGDLS and CDR2 as YYNGEE. Trimming removed 5 bases from V and 5 bases from J, with 17 bases in between. In DNA form, the CDR3 reads TGTGCCAGCAGTTACACCTCTACCGGGGACGAGCAGTACTTC. Translation gives CASSYTSTGDEQYF. Variable domain in full (rest from reference TRBV9 and TRBJ2-7): DSGVTQTPKHLITATGQRVTLRCSPRSGDLSVYWYQQSLDQGLQFLIQYYNGEERAKGNILERFSAQQFPDLHSELNLSSLELGDSALYFCASSYTSTGDEQYFGPGTRLTVT.

V and J are TRBV5-1 and TRBJ2-3; TRBD1 agrees at 8 bases. The CDR3 sequence is 15 residues long. CDR1 is SGHRS, CDR2 YFSETQ, per germline. Unmatched junction bases numbered 7, after V lost 2 bases and J lost 5 bases. The CDR3 here is CASSFLTTGVDTQYF. CDR3 nucleotides: TGCGCCAGCAGCTTTCTTACGACAGGGGTAGATACGCAGTATTTT.